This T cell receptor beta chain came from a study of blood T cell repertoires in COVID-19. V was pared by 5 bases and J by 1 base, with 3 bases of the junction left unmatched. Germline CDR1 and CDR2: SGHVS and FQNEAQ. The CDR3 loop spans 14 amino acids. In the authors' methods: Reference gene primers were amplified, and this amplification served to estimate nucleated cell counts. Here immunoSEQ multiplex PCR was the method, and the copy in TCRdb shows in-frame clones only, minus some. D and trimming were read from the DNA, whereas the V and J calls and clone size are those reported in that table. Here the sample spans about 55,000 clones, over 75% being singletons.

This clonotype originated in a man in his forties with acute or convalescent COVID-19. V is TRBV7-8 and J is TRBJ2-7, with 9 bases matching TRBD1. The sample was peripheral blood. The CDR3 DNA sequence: TGTGCCAGCAGCCGGGACAGGGCATCCTACGAGCAGTACTTC. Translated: CASSRDRASYEQYF. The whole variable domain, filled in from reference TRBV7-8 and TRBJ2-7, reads GAGVSQSPRYKVAKRGQDVALRCDPISGHVSLFWYQQALGQGPEFLTYFQNEAQLDKSGLPSDRFFAERPEGSVSTLKIQRTQQEDSAVYLCASSRDRASYEQYFGPGTRLTVT.